Listed below are T cell receptor beta chains from one sample, sequenced in a study of naive and memory T cell subsets. One entry per CDR3 protein, called by TCRdb with MiXCR from the UMI-ligation and nested PCR reads. Of about 100,000 distinct CDR3 sequences listed, roughly 15% are singletons. Sequencing input: naive CD8+ T cells from blood. Receptors were obtained from a human donor in good health. The CDR3 runs from the conserved cysteine through the conserved F or W. Each record gives: clone size, J gene, V gene, D gene, CDR3 DNA, CDR3 protein. A D gene is named only where the DNA matches it firmly. Clone size appears in some rows only: once, few, many, or a class for an expanded clone.

>few|TRBJ1-3|TRBV6-2/TRBV6-3|NA
TGTGCCGTGGACAGCGGTGGAAACACCATATATTTT
CAVDSGGNTIYF
>few|TRBJ2-1|TRBV12-3/TRBV12-4|TRBD2
TGTGCCAGCAGTATGCCGGGGGGACGATCCTACAATGAGCAGTTCTTC
CASSMPGGRSYNEQFF
>few|TRBJ2-1|TRBV28|NA
TGTGCCAGCAGCTTGCTTGTTGAGCAGTTCTTC
CASSLLVEQFF
>many|TRBJ2-3|TRBV4-3|TRBD2
TGCGCCAGCAGCCAAGTGGTGGGACTAGCTAGCACAGATACGCAGTATTTT
CASSQVVGLASTDTQYF
>few|TRBJ1-4|TRBV27|NA
TGTGCCAGCAGTTTCGATGGTGAAAAACTGTTTTTT
CASSFDGEKLFF
>many|TRBJ2-1|TRBV4-3|NA
TGCGCCAGCAGCCAAGATAAAATTACCGGTGAGCAGTTCTTC
CASSQDKITGEQFF
>many|TRBJ2-2|TRBV7-8|TRBD1
TGTGCCAGCAGCACAACAGGGGTCGCCGGGGAGCTGTTTTTT
CASSTTGVAGELFF
>few|TRBJ1-2|TRBV12-3/TRBV12-4|NA
TGTGCCAGCAGTTTTTTCGTGAAGGTGCGCGGCTACACCTTC
CASSFFVKVRGYTF
>few|TRBJ2-2|TRBV24-1|NA
TGTGCCACCGAAGAGGACACCGGGGAGCTGTTTTTT
CATEEDTGELFF
>few|TRBJ1-1|TRBV27|TRBD1
TGTGCCAGCAGGGACAGGGGGTATACTGAAGCTTTCTTT
CASRDRGYTEAFF
>few|TRBJ2-7|TRBV4-3|TRBD1
TGCGCCAGCAGCCCGCTTGGGGGACAGGGGGCTGGTGAGCAGTACTTC
CASSPLGGQGAGEQYF
>NA|TRBJ2-7|TRBV19|TRBD2
TGTGCCAGTAGTATCTGGGAGGGCGAGCAGTACTTC
CASSIWEGEQYF
>NA|TRBJ2-7|TRBV9|TRBD2
TGTGCCAGCAGCGCCCTAGCGGGAGTTAACCACGAGCAGTACTTC
CASSALAGVNHEQYF
>few|TRBJ2-1|TRBV15|NA
TGTGCCACCAGCAATGACGGAAACTACAATGAGCAGTTCTTC
CATSNDGNYNEQFF
>NA|TRBJ2-7|TRBV28|TRBD1
TGTGCCAGCAGAAAGCCGGGACAGGCCTACGAGCAGTACTTC
CASRKPGQAYEQYF
>NA|TRBJ2-7|TRBV4-3|NA
TGCGCCAGCAGCCAAGAAGAGCACGGGCCTACCTACGAGCAGTACTTC
CASSQEEHGPTYEQYF
>NA|TRBJ2-3|TRBV14|TRBD2
TGTGCCAGCAGCCAAGGAACTAGCGGCACAGATACGCAGTATTTT
CASSQGTSGTDTQYF
>few|TRBJ2-3|TRBV10-3|NA
TGTGCCATCAGTGAGCCGGACGGCACAGATACGCAGTATTTT
CAISEPDGTDTQYF
>few|TRBJ1-3|TRBV9|NA
TGTGCCAGCAGCGGGACACGTGGAAACACCATATATTTT
CASSGTRGNTIYF
>few|TRBJ2-1|TRBV30|TRBD1
TGTGCCTGGACTAGACAGGGGTTATCCTACAATGAGCAGTTCTTC
CAWTRQGLSYNEQFF
>few|TRBJ1-2|TRBV19|NA
TGTGCCAGTAGTATTGGAGTGATTGGCTACACCTTC
CASSIGVIGYTF
>NA|TRBJ2-6|TRBV10-3|NA
TGTGCCATCAGTGGGTCGGAAACCCGCTCTGGGGCCAACGTCCTGACTTTC
CAISGSETRSGANVLTF
>many|TRBJ1-2|TRBV4-3|NA
TGCGCCAGCAGCCAAGGGGTCGGAGCTAACTATGGCTACACCTTC
CASSQGVGANYGYTF